This TCR beta chain came from a study of blood T cell repertoires in COVID-19. About the research overall: Sites in the United States, Italy and Spain provided acute and convalescent COVID-19 samples.

This clone was recorded once. The CDR3 runs to 13 residues. Trimming took 7 bases from V and 4 from J, leaving 13 bases between them. Germline CDR1 and CDR2: MNHEY and SVGAGI. The method was immunoSEQ multiplex PCR; TCRdb's version includes in-frame clones alone and lacks a portion of them. The data show 150,000 to 200,000 clones, more than 80% seen once. The receptor's source is an older woman with acute or convalescent COVID-19. Sequencing input: peripheral blood. The genes are TRBV6-5 and TRBJ1-2, with no clear D. The CDR3 sequence: CASTGRLGYGYTF. CDR3 coding DNA: TGTGCCAGCACCGGCAGGCTTGGCTATGGCTACACCTTC.